This entry lists 22 T cell receptor beta chains sequenced from one sample in a study of blood T cell repertoires in COVID-19. Data came from immunoSEQ multiplex PCR; TCRdb stores just in-frame clones and leaves some out. This sample has some 230,000 clones, with approximately 82% found just once. Sequencing input: PBMCs or T cells enriched from blood (not recorded which). The receptors come from a man in his forties or fifties who had recovered from COVID-19.

This clone was counted once. The chain links TRBV5-1 to TRBJ2-2, with TRBD1 matching over 7 bases. CDR3 size: 16 residues. Germline CDR1 SGHRS, CDR2 YFSETQ. V shed 1 base, J shed 7 bases, and the junction held 10 bases outside the gene matches. The CDR3 DNA reads as TGCGCCAGCAGCTTGAATGGCAGGGGGATAGGCGGGGAGCTGTTTTTT. It yields the protein CASSLNGRGIGGELFF.

This clone was recorded a few times. V usage is TRBV10-3 and J usage is TRBJ1-5; D perhaps matches TRBD1 (5 bases). Trimming pared 3 bases from V and 5 bases from J, leaving 8 bases between. This CDR3 comprises 13 residues. Germline CDR1 reads ENHRY; CDR2 reads SYGVKD. The CDR3 DNA sequence: TGTGCCATCAGTGACAGGGCTGATCAGCCCCAGCATTTT. Translating it yields CAISDRADQPQHF.

The chain recombines TRBV6-1 with TRBJ2-1; TRBD2 might be the D (6 bases). Germline CDR1 reads MNHNS; CDR2 reads SASEGT. With 3 bases removed from V and 5 bases from J, the gap between germline ends came to 14 bases. This CDR3 is 15 amino acids long. CDR3 in amino acids: CASSELGGPNNEQFF. CDR3 DNA sequence: TGTGCCAGCAGTGAGCTAGGAGGGCCTAACAATGAGCAGTTCTTC.

The CDR3 sequence is CASSQDGFSGGDYGYTF. The CDR3 DNA sequence: TGTGCCAGCAGCCAAGATGGGTTTTCAGGGGGCGACTATGGCTACACCTTC. The chain carries TRBV3-1 (or the pseudogene TRBV3-2) and TRBJ1-2, with 8 bases that match TRBD1. This CDR3 has 17 amino acids. Germline values: CDR1 LGHDT, CDR2 YNNKEL (reference sequence). Trimming at V came to 0 bases and at J to 3 bases, leaving 9 bases not matched to a gene.

The chain links TRBV7-9 to TRBJ2-7; D might be TRBD2 (6 bases). This CDR3 spans 15 amino acids. V was shortened by 0 bases and J by 2 bases, with 11 bases between the two germline ends. The germline gives CDR1 SEHNR, CDR2 FQNEAQ (reference sequence). CDR3 sequence reads: CASSLAGLGAYEQYF. As DNA, the CDR3 is TGTGCCAGCAGCTTAGCGGGACTCGGAGCCTACGAGCAGTACTTC.

This clone showed up just once. The chain carries TRBV19 and TRBJ2-1, with TRBD2 identical over 8 bases. J lost 7 bases, V lost 1 base, and 3 bases had no gene match. CDR3 size: 14 residues. Germline CDR1 is LNHDA and CDR2 is SQIVND (reference sequence). CDR3 residues: CASSIAGGPNEQFF. The DNA of the CDR3 is TGTGCCAGTAGTATAGCGGGGGGGCCTAATGAGCAGTTCTTC.

The genes are TRBV4-1 and TRBJ2-2; 10 bases match TRBD2. Germline CDR1 and CDR2: MGHRA and YSYEKL. The V and J ends lost 0 bases and 1 base, in that order; junction bases with no gene match: 17. The CDR3 extends over 22 amino acids. The CDR3 DNA follows: TGCGCCAGCAGCCAAGATGTTATAGTGGCAGTTAGGACTAGCGGGAACACCGGGGAGCTGTTTTTT. Translating it yields CASSQDVIVAVRTSGNTGELFF.

The chain couples TRBV4-3 to TRBJ2-7; possible D gene TRBD1, 6 bases. The length of the CDR3 is 15 residues. Germline-derived CDR1 and CDR2 are LGHNA and YSLEER. The germline V and J ends were trimmed by 4 bases and 0 bases, with 13 bases remaining between them. In DNA form, the CDR3 reads TGCGCCAGCAGCCCTCGACAGGCTAGCTCCTACGAGCAGTACTTC. The encoded protein is CASSPRQASSYEQYF.

This chain connects TRBV7-9 to TRBJ1-6, with unresolved D. Trimming took off 4 bases at V and 7 bases at J, with 14 bases between the two ends. The CDR3 sequence is 15 residues long. Germline V gives CDR1 SEHNR, CDR2 FQNEAQ (reference sequence). Here the CDR3 reads CASSSGPNRNSPLHF. The DNA for the CDR3 is TGTGCCAGCAGCTCCGGTCCGAATAGAAATTCACCCCTCCACTTT.

V is TRBV27 and J is TRBJ2-7; D is perhaps TRBD1 (6 bases). The CDR3 loop spans 16 amino acids. With 4 bases removed from V and 0 bases from J, the gap between germline ends came to 16 bases. Germline V gives CDR1 MNHEY, CDR2 SMNVEV (reference sequence). CDR3 loop: CASSSRAGVPSYEQYF. The CDR3 region has the DNA TGTGCCAGCAGTTCGCGAGCAGGGGTTCCCTCCTACGAGCAGTACTTC.

The V gene is TRBV15, the J gene TRBJ1-5; TRBD1 is a possible D gene (6 bases). This CDR3 is built from 15 residues. V lost 5 bases and J 6 bases, leaving 17 bases between the germline ends. The germline V gene encodes CDR1 LNHNV and CDR2 YYDKDF (reference sequence). The CDR3 DNA is TGTGCCACCAGCGCAACAGGGAATTCGGTTCAGCCCCAGCATTTT. This gives the protein CATSATGNSVQPQHF.

The CDR3 DNA follows: TGTGCCAGCAGTCCGAGGACTGCTACGCAGTATTTT. Encoded protein: CASSPRTATQYF. The chain has TRBV6-5 and TRBJ2-3; D may be TRBD2 (5 bases). CDR3 length: 12 residues. Per germline, CDR1 MNHEY and CDR2 SVGAGI. V lost 5 bases, J lost 8 bases, and 11 bases lay in between.

This clone was recorded once. The V and J genes are TRBV5-1 and TRBJ1-2, with D unclear. Germline CDR1 is SGHRS and CDR2 is YFSETQ. The CDR3 is 13 residues long. The V and J ends lost 7 bases and 8 bases respectively, with 18 bases between them. CDR3 nucleotides: TGCGCCAGCGGACTCGAAATCTCGGAAGGCTACACCTTC. It specifies CASGLEISEGYTF.

The rearrangement joins TRBV28 to TRBJ2-7; weak D call: TRBD1 (7 bases). The CDR3 extends over 14 amino acids. Trimming took off 5 bases at V and 3 bases at J, with 14 bases between the two ends. CDR1 MDHEN and CDR2 SYDVKM come from the germline V gene. This chain's CDR3 is CASSTRQGLYEQYF. The CDR3, as DNA: TGTGCCAGCAGTACGAGACAGGGACTCTACGAGCAGTACTTC. The whole variable domain, filled in from reference TRBV28 and TRBJ2-7, reads DVKVTQSSRYLVKRTGEKVFLECVQDMDHENMFWYRQDPGLGLRLIYFSYDVKMKEKGDIPEGYSVSREKKERFSLILESASTNQTSMYLCASSTRQGLYEQYFGPGTRLTVT.

The V and J genes are TRBV5-1 and TRBJ2-7, with TRBD2 identical over 8 bases. The V gene end was trimmed by 4 bases and the J gene end by 6 bases; junction bases not matched to a gene: 9. CDR3 length equals 14 residues. Germline values: CDR1 SGHRS, CDR2 YFSETQ. The CDR3 DNA sequence: TGCGCCAGCAGCCTCGGGGGGGCCCCCTCCGAGCAGTACTTC. It yields the protein CASSLGGAPSEQYF.

This clone was detected once. The chain employs TRBV3-1 (or the pseudogene TRBV3-2) and TRBJ2-1; 9 positions agree with TRBD2. The germline V gene encodes CDR1 LGHDT and CDR2 YNNKEL (reference sequence). Trimming at V came to 4 bases and at J to 9 bases, leaving 7 bases not matched to a gene. The CDR3 spans 14 residues. The CDR3 spells CASSPPGLAGEQFF. The CDR3, as DNA: TGTGCCAGCAGCCCCCCGGGACTAGCTGGTGAGCAGTTCTTC.

The CDR3: CSVENREGRMGYTF. The CDR3 nucleotides read TGCAGCGTTGAAAACAGGGAAGGGCGTATGGGCTACACCTTC. The chain combines TRBV29-1 with TRBJ1-2; weak D call: TRBD1 (6 bases). From germline, CDR1 is SQVTM and CDR2 ANQGSEA. The V end lost 2 bases, the J end lost 8 bases, and 18 bases lay between the germline ends. CDR3 length equals 14 residues.

The gene calls are TRBV28 and TRBJ1-5, with D possibly TRBD1 on 6 matching bases. The CDR3 has 12 amino acids. Germline CDR1 is MDHEN and CDR2 is SYDVKM. V was pared by 6 bases and J by 8 bases, with 11 bases between. CDR3 DNA sequence: TGTGCCAGCAGGATACGGACAGAGCCCCAGCATTTT. As protein: CASRIRTEPQHF.

This chain links TRBV7-2 with TRBJ1-3, with a tentative D call TRBD1 (6 bases). Per germline, CDR1 SGHTA and CDR2 FQGNSA. Between the trimmed V and J ends, which lost 8 bases and 4 bases, there was a span of 18 bases. The CDR3 runs 15 residues. The CDR3 DNA is TGTGCCAGCGGCTCCCCGGGGGGCAGGGGAAACACCATATATTTT. Its translation is CASGSPGGRGNTIYF.

The chain combines TRBV9 with TRBJ2-5; 11 bases map to TRBD2. V shed 0 bases, J shed 5 bases, and the junction held 3 bases outside the gene matches. In germline, CDR1 is SGDLS, CDR2 YYNGEE. The CDR3 totals 15 residues. CDR3 protein: CASSVATSGSETQYF. As DNA, the CDR3 is TGTGCCAGCAGCGTAGCTACTAGCGGGAGTGAGACCCAGTACTTC.

This chain uses TRBV5-5 with TRBJ1-6, with D tentatively TRBD1 (5 bases). The CDR3 runs to 14 residues. The V end was cut by 2 bases, the J end by 9 bases, with 12 bases between. Germline V gene data show CDR1 as SGHKS and CDR2 as YYEKEE (reference sequence). This CDR3 is CASSFGRGTSPLHF. The CDR3 DNA is TGTGCCAGCAGCTTTGGGAGGGGAACTTCACCCCTCCACTTT.

This rearrangement joins TRBV4-1 to TRBJ2-5; possible D gene TRBD2, 6 bases. V was pared by 2 bases and J by 5 bases, with 15 bases between. The V gene's germline CDR1 is MGHRA and CDR2 YSYEKL. This CDR3 region has 15 residues. DNA for the CDR3: TGCGCCAGCAGCCAAAGGAGGGCGCCCCGGGAGACCCAGTACTTC. Its protein product is CASSQRRAPRETQYF.